The 7 T cell receptor beta chains reported below all come from one sample, sequenced in a study of cytomegalovirus exposure and HLA in healthy donors. This PCR relied on a set of 60 Vbeta primers and 13 Jbeta primers. Using immunoSEQ multiplex PCR, the repertoire was profiled, and TCRdb retains in-frame clones only, with some absent. The sample records roughly 100,000 clones, roughly three quarters being singletons. Sequenced input: PBMCs. The receptors shown here come from a woman in her forties in good health and CMV-seronegative.

This chain's CDR3 is CASRSGTGDSPLHF. Written as DNA, the CDR3 is TGTGCCAGCAGATCCGGGACAGGGGATTCACCCCTCCACTTT. The rearrangement joins TRBV6-1 to TRBJ1-6; 10 bases fit TRBD1. The CDR3 extends over 14 amino acids. Germline V gene lookup returns CDR1 MNHNS and CDR2 SASEGT. V dropped 6 bases and J dropped 8; count of bases not matched to a gene: 4.

The V gene is TRBV25-1, the J gene TRBJ1-6, with a possible D match to TRBD1 (5 bases). Trimming cost V 4 bases and J 5 bases, with 9 bases left between them. Germline-derived CDR1 and CDR2 are MGHDK and SYGVNS. CDR3 size: 14 residues. For the CDR3, the DNA is TGTGCCAGCAGTGCGACAGAGGATAATTCACCCCTCCACTTT. Encoded protein: CASSATEDNSPLHF.

The chain combines TRBV7-9 with TRBJ2-5; 9 nucleotides align to TRBD1. Germline V gene data show CDR1 as SEHNR and CDR2 as FQNEAQ (reference sequence). The CDR3 loop spans 15 amino acids. V dropped 4 bases and J dropped 1; count of bases not matched to a gene: 4. CDR3 region: CASSSGTGPQETQYF. In DNA, the CDR3 is TGTGCCAGCAGCTCAGGGACAGGGCCCCAAGAGACCCAGTACTTC.

The chain recombines TRBV4-1 with TRBJ1-5; D is perhaps TRBD1 (6 bases). The CDR3 runs to 15 residues. Germline CDR1 is MGHRA and CDR2 is YSYEKL. The V end was cut by 0 bases, the J end by 7 bases, with 13 bases between. The DNA of the CDR3 is TGCGCCAGCAGCCAAGACAGGGGAAAAGGGCAGCCCCAGCATTTT. Amino acid sequence: CASSQDRGKGQPQHF.

This clone has only a few counts. This chain joins TRBV9 and TRBJ2-3; 9 positions agree with TRBD1. There are 15 residues in the CDR3. V shed 0 bases and J 3 bases; nucleotides not matched to a gene: 2. Germline assignment: CDR1 SGDLS and CDR2 YYNGEE. The CDR3 loop is CASSVDGQGTDTQYF. Here the CDR3 DNA reads TGTGCCAGCAGCGTAGACGGACAGGGGACAGATACGCAGTATTTT.

This chain uses TRBV29-1 with TRBJ2-7; 7 nucleotides align to TRBD1. V lost 4 bases, J lost 3 bases, and 9 bases stayed unmatched. This CDR3 region has 14 residues. The germline V gene encodes CDR1 SQVTM and CDR2 ANQGSEA. The CDR3 here is CSVARPGQYYEQYF. The CDR3 region has the DNA TGCAGCGTTGCCCGGCCGGGACAGTACTACGAGCAGTACTTC.

The chain uses TRBV19 and TRBJ2-5; the match to TRBD2 covers 13 bases. Unmatched junction bases numbered 5, after V lost 6 bases and J lost 4 bases. This CDR3 region has 15 residues. The germline gives CDR1 LNHDA, CDR2 SQIVND (reference sequence). CDR3 nucleotide sequence: TGTGCCAGTAGGTGGACTAGCGGGAGTAGAGAGACCCAGTACTTC. Amino acids: CASRWTSGSRETQYF.